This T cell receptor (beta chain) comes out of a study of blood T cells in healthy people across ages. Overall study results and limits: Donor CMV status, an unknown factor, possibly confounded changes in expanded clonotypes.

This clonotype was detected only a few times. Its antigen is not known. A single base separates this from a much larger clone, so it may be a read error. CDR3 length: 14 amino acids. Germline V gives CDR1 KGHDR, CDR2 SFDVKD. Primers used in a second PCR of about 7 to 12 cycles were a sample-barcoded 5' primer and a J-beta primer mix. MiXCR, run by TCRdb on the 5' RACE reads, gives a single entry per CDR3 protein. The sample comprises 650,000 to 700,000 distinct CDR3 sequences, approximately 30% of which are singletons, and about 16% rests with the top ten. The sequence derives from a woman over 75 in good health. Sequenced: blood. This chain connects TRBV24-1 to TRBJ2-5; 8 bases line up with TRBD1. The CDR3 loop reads CAASDPGGKETQYF. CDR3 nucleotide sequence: TGTGCCGCCAGTGATCCAGGGGGCAAGGAGACCCAGTACTTC.